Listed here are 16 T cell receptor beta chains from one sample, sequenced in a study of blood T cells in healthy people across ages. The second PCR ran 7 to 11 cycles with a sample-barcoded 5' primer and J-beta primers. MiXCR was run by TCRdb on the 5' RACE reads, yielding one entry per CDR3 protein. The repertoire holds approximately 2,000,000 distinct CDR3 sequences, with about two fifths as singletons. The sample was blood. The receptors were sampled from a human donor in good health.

The DNA for the CDR3 is TGTGCTAGTTCCATTAGCGGGTTAGTCACGGATGAGCAGTTCTTC. It translates to CASSISGLVTDEQFF. The rearrangement joins TRBV12-5 to TRBJ2-1; TRBD2 agrees at 7 bases. Germline V CDR1 and CDR2: LGHNT, FRNRAP. V dropped 8 bases and J dropped 8; count of bases not matched to a gene: 15. The CDR3 has 15 amino acids.

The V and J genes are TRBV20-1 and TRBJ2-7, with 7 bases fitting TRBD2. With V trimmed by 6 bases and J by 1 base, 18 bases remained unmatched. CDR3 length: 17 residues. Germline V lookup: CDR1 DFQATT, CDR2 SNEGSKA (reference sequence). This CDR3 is CSARPSGTGGRSYEQYF. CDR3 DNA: TGCAGTGCAAGGCCCTCGGGGACCGGGGGGAGATCCTACGAGCAGTACTTC.

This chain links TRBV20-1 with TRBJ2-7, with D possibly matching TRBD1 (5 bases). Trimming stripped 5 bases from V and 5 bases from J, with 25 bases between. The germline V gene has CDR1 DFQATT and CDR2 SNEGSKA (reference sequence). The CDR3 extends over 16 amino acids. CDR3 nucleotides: TGCAGTGCTCATGATAGGCTAGTCCAGCTCAGGGACGAGCAGTACTTC. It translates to CSAHDRLVQLRDEQYF.

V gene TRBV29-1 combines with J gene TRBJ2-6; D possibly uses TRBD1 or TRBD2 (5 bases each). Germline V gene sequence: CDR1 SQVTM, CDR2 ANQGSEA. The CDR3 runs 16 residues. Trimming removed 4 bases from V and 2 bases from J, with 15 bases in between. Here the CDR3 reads CSVAGTHEAGANVLTF. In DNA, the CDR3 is TGCAGCGTTGCCGGGACCCACGAGGCTGGGGCCAACGTCCTGACTTTC.

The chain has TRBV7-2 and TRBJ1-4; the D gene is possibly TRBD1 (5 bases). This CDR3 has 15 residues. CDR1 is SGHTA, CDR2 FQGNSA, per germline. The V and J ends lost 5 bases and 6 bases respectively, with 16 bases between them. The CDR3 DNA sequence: TGTGCCAGCAGCCCGGGGGACGTCGGGGATGAAAAACTGTTTTTT. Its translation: CASSPGDVGDEKLFF.

The CDR3 nucleotides are TGTGCCAGCAGTCGGCAAAATTCCTACGAGCAGTACTTC. Translated, it gives CASSRQNSYEQYF. The gene calls are TRBV27 and TRBJ2-7; D ambiguous. The CDR3 is 13 amino acids. Germline-derived CDR1 and CDR2 are MNHEY and SMNVEV (reference sequence). V was clipped by 5 bases and J by 1 base, with 9 bases between them.

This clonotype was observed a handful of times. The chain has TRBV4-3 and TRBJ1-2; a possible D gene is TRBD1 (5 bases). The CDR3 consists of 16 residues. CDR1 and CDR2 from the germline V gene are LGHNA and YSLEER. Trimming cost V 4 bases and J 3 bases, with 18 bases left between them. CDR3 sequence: CASSPKGLRGYYGYTF. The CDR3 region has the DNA TGCGCCAGCAGCCCTAAGGGACTACGAGGATACTATGGCTACACCTTC.

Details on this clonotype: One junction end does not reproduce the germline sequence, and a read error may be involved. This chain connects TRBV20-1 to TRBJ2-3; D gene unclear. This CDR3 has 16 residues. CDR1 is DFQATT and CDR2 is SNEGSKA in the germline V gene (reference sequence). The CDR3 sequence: CSAQNPDPTRTDTQYF. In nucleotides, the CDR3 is TGCAGTGCCCAAAATCCGGATCCGACGCGCACGGATACGCAGTATTTT.

This chain's CDR3 is CSASPSGGEYNEQFF. The CDR3 bases are TGCAGTGCCTCCCCTAGCGGGGGGGAGTACAATGAGCAGTTCTTC. The chain couples TRBV20-1 to TRBJ2-1; 12 nucleotides agree with TRBD2. This CDR3 region has 15 residues. Trimming cost V 6 bases and J 4 bases; bases outside gene matches: 7. CDR1 is DFQATT and CDR2 is SNEGSKA in the germline V gene (reference sequence).

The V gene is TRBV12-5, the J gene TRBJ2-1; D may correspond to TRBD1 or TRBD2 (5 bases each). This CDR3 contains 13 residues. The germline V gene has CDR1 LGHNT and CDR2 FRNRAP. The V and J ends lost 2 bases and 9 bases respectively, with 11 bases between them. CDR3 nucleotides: TGTGCTAGTGGTTTGAGGATGGGGGTTGAGCAGTTCTTC. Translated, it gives CASGLRMGVEQFF.

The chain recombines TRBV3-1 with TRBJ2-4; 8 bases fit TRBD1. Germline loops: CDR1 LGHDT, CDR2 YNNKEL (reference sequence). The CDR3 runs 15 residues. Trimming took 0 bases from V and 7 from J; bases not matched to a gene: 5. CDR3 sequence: CASSQEVRGRNIQYF. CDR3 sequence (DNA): TGTGCCAGCAGCCAAGAAGTCAGGGGGCGCAACATTCAGTACTTC.

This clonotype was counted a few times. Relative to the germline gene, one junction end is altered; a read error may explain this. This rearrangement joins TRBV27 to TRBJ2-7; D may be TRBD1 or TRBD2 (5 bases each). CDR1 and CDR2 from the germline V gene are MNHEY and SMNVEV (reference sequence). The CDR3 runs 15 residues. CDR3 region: CTSRLTGTVLYEQYF. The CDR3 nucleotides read TGTACCAGCAGACTGACCGGGACGGTCCTCTACGAGCAGTACTTC.

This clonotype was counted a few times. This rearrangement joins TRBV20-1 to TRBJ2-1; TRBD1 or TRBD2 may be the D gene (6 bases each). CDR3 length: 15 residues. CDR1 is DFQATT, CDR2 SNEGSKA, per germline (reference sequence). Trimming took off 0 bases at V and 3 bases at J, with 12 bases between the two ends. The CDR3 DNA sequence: TGCAGTGCTAGAGATAGGGGGGCCTTCTACAATGAGCAGTTCTTC. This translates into CSARDRGAFYNEQFF.

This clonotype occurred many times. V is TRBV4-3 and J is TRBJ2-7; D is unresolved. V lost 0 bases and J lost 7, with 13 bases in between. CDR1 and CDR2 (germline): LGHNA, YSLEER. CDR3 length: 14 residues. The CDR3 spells CASSQDLVRAEQYF. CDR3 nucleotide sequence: TGCGCCAGCAGCCAAGATCTTGTTAGGGCGGAGCAGTACTTC.

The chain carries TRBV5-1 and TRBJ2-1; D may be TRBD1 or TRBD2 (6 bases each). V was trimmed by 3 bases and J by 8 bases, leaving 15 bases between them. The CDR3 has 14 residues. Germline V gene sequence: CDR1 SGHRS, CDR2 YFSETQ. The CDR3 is CASSSGAGEDEQFF. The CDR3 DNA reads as TGCGCCAGCAGCTCAGGCGCAGGGGAGGATGAGCAGTTCTTC.

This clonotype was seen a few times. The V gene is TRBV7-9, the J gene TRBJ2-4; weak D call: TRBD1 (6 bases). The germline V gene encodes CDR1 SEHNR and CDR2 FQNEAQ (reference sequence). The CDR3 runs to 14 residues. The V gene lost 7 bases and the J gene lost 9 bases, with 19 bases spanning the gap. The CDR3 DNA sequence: TGTGCCAGCACCCCCCGCGCAGGGGAAGCCATTCAGTACTTC. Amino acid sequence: CASTPRAGEAIQYF.